This TCR beta chain was profiled in a study of blood T cell repertoires in COVID-19. The CDR3 runs 14 residues. Between the trimmed V and J ends, which lost 2 bases and 2 bases, there was a span of 10 bases. Germline V CDR1 and CDR2: LGHDT, YNNKEL (reference sequence). Sequencing was performed with immunoSEQ multiplex PCR; in TCRdb, only in-frame clones are kept and a portion is missing. The data contain 200,000 or so clones, 80% to 90% of them singletons. This chain links TRBV3-1 (or the pseudogene TRBV3-2) with TRBJ2-7; D unresolved. This clonotype was sampled from a man aged 50 or older who had recovered from COVID-19. The source material was peripheral blood. The CDR3 reads CASSQRGRAYEQYF. Here the CDR3 DNA reads TGTGCCAGCAGCCAACGAGGCCGGGCCTACGAGCAGTACTTC.